This T cell receptor (beta chain) was recovered during a study of cytomegalovirus exposure and HLA in healthy donors. J gave up 6 bases and V 2 bases, and 7 bases lay outside the gene matches. The V gene's germline CDR1 is LNHNV and CDR2 YYDKDF (reference sequence). The CDR3 covers 16 residues. Assay: immunoSEQ multiplex PCR; the TCRdb copy retains only in-frame clones and omits some. Altogether 160,000 or so clones are present, about 87% being singletons, with the ten largest covering 1.4%. The chain uses TRBV15 and TRBJ2-3; 11 nucleotides agree with TRBD2. Material for sequencing was PBMCs. This clonotype originated in a woman in her 30s in good health and CMV-seronegative. The CDR3 is CATSRRSGGAADTQYF. The CDR3 coding sequence is TGTGCCACCAGCAGACGTAGCGGGGGGGCCGCCGATACGCAGTATTTT.